The present entry profiles one TCR beta chain with its context. This entry comes from a study of control samples from healthy donors and cancer patients. Only in-frame clones appear in the TCRdb table, and some are missing; sequencing was by immunoSEQ multiplex PCR. Here the sample spans 150,000 to 200,000 clones, 75% to 95% being singletons. The CDR3 has 14 residues. Looked up from germline, CDR1 is SGHNT and CDR2 is YYREEE (reference sequence). V was cut by 8 bases and J by 4 bases, with 18 bases left in between. The receptor's source is a woman in her forties in good health. The sequenced sample consisted of blood. The genes are TRBV5-4 and TRBJ2-5; no definite D call. This CDR3 reads CASAQLEVGETQYF. DNA for the CDR3: TGTGCCAGTGCCCAATTAGAGGTTGGAGAGACCCAGTACTTC.